A single sample is the source of the 29 T cell receptor beta chains below, sequenced in a study of T-cell reconstitution after alpha-beta-depleted transplantation in children. It was with unique molecular identifiers that the TCRbeta library was prepared. TCRdb re-called the PCR reads with MiXCR, one entry per CDR3 protein. The sample records 580,000 or so distinct CDR3 sequences, approximately 22% being singletons. The sample in question was PBMCs, mostly from graft donor cells, obtained 360 days after TCRalphabeta/CD19-depleted stem cell transplant. The receptors shown here come from a boy under two years old who had a stem cell transplant for acute myeloid leukemia, so the T cells may come from the graft donor.

There are many counts of this clonotype. This chain uses TRBV20-1 with TRBJ2-7, with D possibly matching TRBD2 (5 bases). This CDR3 region has 12 residues. V lost 6 bases and J lost 2, with 11 bases in between. The germline CDR1 and CDR2 sequences are DFQATT and SNEGSKA (reference sequence). The CDR3 protein is CSAGVGAYEQYV. The CDR3 DNA follows: TGCAGTGCCGGGGTTGGGGCCTACGAGCAGTACGTC.

The V gene is TRBV6-1, the J gene TRBJ1-1, with a weak D call TRBD1 (5 bases). Germline V gives CDR1 MNHNS, CDR2 SASEGT. The CDR3 consists of 12 residues. V was pared by 6 bases and J by 11 bases, with 16 bases between. The CDR3 reads CASSTGLGDAFF. DNA for the CDR3: TGTGCCAGCAGCACCGGGTTAGGGGACGCTTTCTTT.

The CDR3 protein is CASSSGGLEANTGELFF. The CDR3 DNA is TGTGCCAGCAGCTCTGGGGGCCTAGAGGCGAACACCGGGGAGCTGTTTTTT. V gene TRBV6-1 combines with J gene TRBJ2-2; perhaps TRBD1 as D (6 bases). Trimming cost V 6 bases and J 0 bases, with 17 bases left between them. The CDR3 loop spans 17 amino acids. Per the germline V gene, CDR1 is MNHNS and CDR2 is SASEGT.

CDR3 bases: TGTGCCAGCAGCGGATCCAGAGGGACAGGACCCGGGGCCAACGTCCTGACTTTC. Amino acid sequence: CASSGSRGTGPGANVLTF. V is TRBV9 and J is TRBJ2-6; 8 bases line up with TRBD1. J gave up 4 bases and V 3 bases, and 12 bases lay outside the gene matches. Looked up from germline, CDR1 is SGDLS and CDR2 is YYNGEE. This CDR3 comprises 18 residues. The full variable domain, rest sourced from reference TRBV9 and TRBJ2-6, is DSGVTQTPKHLITATGQRVTLRCSPRSGDLSVYWYQQSLDQGLQFLIQYYNGEERAKGNILERFSAQQFPDLHSELNLSSLELGDSALYFCASSGSRGTGPGANVLTFGAGSRLTVL.

This clonotype appeared a few times. The chain couples TRBV6-5 to TRBJ1-1, with a possible D match to TRBD1 (6 bases). Germline CDR1 MNHEY, CDR2 SVGAGI. The V end lost 3 bases, the J end lost 4 bases, and 12 bases lay between the germline ends. CDR3 length: 14 residues. The CDR3 sequence is CASSYTGRVTEAFF. CDR3 bases: TGTGCCAGCAGTTATACAGGGCGAGTCACTGAAGCTTTCTTT.

This clonotype has ten or more counts. The V and J genes are TRBV15 and TRBJ2-6, with no clear D. The germline V gene has CDR1 LNHNV and CDR2 YYDKDF (reference sequence). This CDR3 has 11 residues. Trimming left V 9 bases short and J 1 base short, with 1 base between. The DNA for the CDR3 is TGTGCCACTTCTGGGGCCAACGTCCTGACTTTC. Protein sequence: CATSGANVLTF.

The chain uses TRBV12-3 or TRBV12-4 and TRBJ1-2; 8 nucleotides line up with TRBD1. The ends lost 1 base at V and 1 base at J; junction bases unmatched: 5. This CDR3 region has 16 residues. The CDR3, as DNA: TGTGCCAGCAGTTTAGGAGGACAGGGCCTTAACTATGGCTACACCTTC. It translates to CASSLGGQGLNYGYTF.

This clonotype occurred a few times. The chain uses TRBV4-3 and TRBJ2-2, with D perhaps TRBD2 (7 bases). The CDR3 runs 15 residues. Germline CDR1 LGHNA, CDR2 YSLEER. V was trimmed by 4 bases and J by 4 bases, leaving 13 bases between them. The CDR3 reads CASSLRGLGTGELFF. The CDR3 DNA reads as TGCGCCAGCAGCCTGCGGGGGCTAGGCACCGGGGAGCTGTTTTTT.

This clonotype came up a few times. The chain has TRBV20-1 and TRBJ1-1; no definite D call. Deletions cut 4 bases from V and 5 bases from J, with 8 bases between. Germline lookup yields CDR1 DFQATT and CDR2 SNEGSKA (reference sequence). This CDR3 is 11 amino acids long. In nucleotides, the CDR3 is TGCAGTGCTAAAGAAAATACTGAAGCTTTCTTT. Encoded protein: CSAKENTEAFF.

The rearrangement joins TRBV12-3 or TRBV12-4 to TRBJ1-1; D not resolved. V was cut by 3 bases and J by 1 base, with 9 bases left in between. This CDR3 spans 14 amino acids. The CDR3 coding sequence is TGTGCCAGCAGTTTCGACACAACGAACACTGAAGCTTTCTTT. Its translation is CASSFDTTNTEAFF.

The chain combines TRBV12-3 or TRBV12-4 with TRBJ2-7; unclear D gene. With 3 bases removed from V and 4 bases from J, the gap between germline ends came to 7 bases. This CDR3 is 12 amino acids long. The CDR3 region has the DNA TGTGCCAGCAGTTTCTCCCTTTACGAGCAGTACTTC. It is translated as CASSFSLYEQYF.

This clonotype was recorded a few times. V is TRBV20-1 and J is TRBJ1-2, with D possibly matching TRBD1 (5 bases). V was shortened by 2 bases and J by 4 bases, with 23 bases between the two germline ends. The CDR3 length is 17 residues. In germline, CDR1 is DFQATT, CDR2 SNEGSKA (reference sequence). The CDR3 DNA follows: TGCAGTGCTAGAAACCCCGCCAGGGAACTACCATTCTATGGCTACACCTTC. This codes for CSARNPARELPFYGYTF.

The sample holds many counts of this clonotype. This chain joins TRBV5-1 and TRBJ2-5; tentatively, D is TRBD2 (5 bases). CDR3 length: 13 residues. Trimming stripped 5 bases from V and 2 bases from J, with 10 bases between. Germline assignment: CDR1 SGHRS and CDR2 YFSETQ. CDR3 region: CASRTNIQETQYF. DNA for the CDR3: TGCGCCAGCAGGACTAACATACAAGAGACCCAGTACTTC.

The chain is built from TRBV25-1 and TRBJ2-7; possibly TRBD2 for D (6 bases). The length of the CDR3 is 16 residues. V was shortened by 3 bases and J by 0 bases, with 15 bases between the two germline ends. CDR1 is MGHDK, CDR2 SYGVNS, per germline. CDR3 loop: CASSEEGPTLSYEQYF. The CDR3 region has the DNA TGTGCCAGCAGTGAGGAGGGGCCCACTCTCTCCTACGAGCAGTACTTC.

The chain couples TRBV15 to TRBJ1-3; D gene ambiguous. Germline V CDR1 and CDR2: LNHNV, YYDKDF (reference sequence). V dropped 0 bases and J dropped 0 bases, with 6 bases sitting between them. This CDR3 has 15 residues. The CDR3 region is CATSRDLSSGNTIYF. DNA of the CDR3: TGTGCCACCAGCAGAGACCTCAGCTCTGGAAACACCATATATTTT. The full variable domain, with the rest looked up from reference TRBV15 and TRBJ1-3, is DAMVIQNPRYQVTQFGKPVTLSCSQTLNHNVMYWYQQKSSQAPKLLFHYYDKDFNNEADTPDNFQSRRPNTSFCFLDIRSPGLGDTAMYLCATSRDLSSGNTIYFGEGSWLTVV.

This clonotype came up a few times. The rearrangement uses TRBV12-3 or TRBV12-4 and TRBJ2-1; TRBD1 agrees at 8 bases. Trimming at V came to 5 bases and at J to 1 base, leaving 7 bases not matched to a gene. This CDR3 is built from 16 residues. CDR3 region: CASSQRGTGSYNEQFF. CDR3 bases: TGTGCCAGCAGTCAACGGGGGACAGGATCCTACAATGAGCAGTTCTTC.

This clonotype was recorded at least ten times. Sequence at one end of the junction differs from germline and may be a read error. The chain has TRBV30 and TRBJ2-5, with D perhaps being TRBD1 or TRBD2 (6 bases each). The CDR3 length is 14 residues. The V gene's germline CDR1 is GTSNPN and CDR2 SVGIG (reference sequence). The DNA for the CDR3 is TGTGCGTGGAGGGCAGGGGCCCCTCAAGAGACCCAGTACTTC. It codes for CAWRAGAPQETQYF.

At least ten counts were recorded for this clonotype. The chain employs TRBV7-9 and TRBJ2-5; TRBD2 aligns across 8 bases. The CDR3 consists of 17 residues. Germline loops: CDR1 SEHNR, CDR2 FQNEAQ (reference sequence). V lost 1 base, J lost 1 base, and 8 bases stayed unmatched. The CDR3 DNA reads TGTGCCAGCAGCTTAGAAGTGAACCGGGGGGGCCAAGAGACCCAGTACTTC. Protein product: CASSLEVNRGGQETQYF.

This clonotype was observed at least ten times. The chain uses TRBV20-1 and TRBJ1-5; D unclear. The CDR3 is 14 residues long. Germline assignment: CDR1 DFQATT and CDR2 SNEGSKA (reference sequence). Trimming left V 5 bases short and J 2 bases short, with 13 bases between. As DNA, the CDR3 is TGCAGTGCTGAACACGAGATAGGCAATCAGCCCCAGCATTTT. Amino acid sequence: CSAEHEIGNQPQHF.

V usage is TRBV18 and J usage is TRBJ2-7; no reliable D call. In germline, CDR1 is KGHSH, CDR2 LQKENI. CDR3 length: 14 residues. V lost 3 bases, J lost 3 bases, and 12 bases lay in between. The CDR3 sequence: CASSPLPLFYEQYF. CDR3 in DNA: TGTGCCAGCTCACCCCTTCCCCTGTTCTACGAGCAGTACTTC. The full variable domain, in which reference TRBV18 and TRBJ2-7 provide the parts outside the CDR3, is NAGVMQNPRHLVRRRGQEARLRCSPMKGHSHVYWYRQLPEEGLKFMVYLQKENIIDESGMPKERFSAEFPKEGPSILRIQQVVRGDSAAYFCASSPLPLFYEQYFGPGTRLTVT.

V gene TRBV20-1 combines with J gene TRBJ2-5; possibly TRBD2 for D (7 bases). Germline loops: CDR1 DFQATT, CDR2 SNEGSKA (reference sequence). The ends were cut back, 3 bases at V and 4 bases at J, with 15 bases in the middle. The CDR3 is made up of 14 amino acids. CDR3 bases: TGCAGTGCTAGGGGGGGGGCAGGATCAGAGACCCAGTACTTC. Its protein is CSARGGAGSETQYF.

This clonotype was observed at least ten times. The V gene is TRBV7-2, the J gene TRBJ2-7; D gene ambiguous. V lost 1 base to trimming and J lost 5 bases, with 9 bases between them. Germline V CDR1 and CDR2: SGHTA, FQGNSA. The CDR3 length is 13 residues. Here the CDR3 DNA reads TGTGCCAGCAGCTTAGGGTCGGCGGACGAGCAGTACTTC. Encoded protein: CASSLGSADEQYF. Together with reference TRBV7-2 and TRBJ2-7, the CDR3 gives the full variable domain: GAGVSQSPSNKVTEKGKDVELRCDPISGHTALYWYRQSLGQGLEFLIYFQGNSAPDKSGLPSDRFSAERTGGSVSTLTIQRTQQEDSAVYLCASSLGSADEQYFGPGTRLTVT.

This clonotype came up a few times. The V gene is TRBV28, the J gene TRBJ2-1, with unresolved D. V shed 10 bases and J shed 4 bases, with 5 bases lying between them. Germline CDR1 is MDHEN and CDR2 is SYDVKM. The CDR3 extends over 10 amino acids. The CDR3 DNA is TGTGCCACCCGATACAATGAGCAGTTCTTC. Protein product: CATRYNEQFF.

The chain links TRBV5-1 to TRBJ2-3; 8 bases agree with TRBD1. V shed 0 bases, J shed 5 bases, and the junction held 5 bases outside the gene matches. The CDR3 has 15 amino acids. Germline values: CDR1 SGHRS, CDR2 YFSETQ. The CDR3 reads CASSLGGGTGDTQYF. In nucleotides, the CDR3 is TGCGCCAGCAGCTTGGGCGGAGGGACAGGAGATACGCAGTATTTT.

The chain has TRBV28 and TRBJ2-2, with D tentatively TRBD2 (6 bases). Germline CDR1 reads MDHEN; CDR2 reads SYDVKM. Trimming left V 10 bases short and J 5 bases short, with 17 bases between. This CDR3 is built from 14 residues. The CDR3: CATWGLWGTGELFF. The CDR3 DNA reads as TGTGCCACCTGGGGACTTTGGGGGACCGGGGAGCTGTTTTTT.

The chain couples TRBV7-6 to TRBJ2-2, with a weak D call TRBD1 (6 bases). Germline V lookup: CDR1 SGHVS, CDR2 FNYEAQ. V lost 3 bases, J lost 1 base, and 18 bases lay in between. The CDR3 length is 18 residues. The CDR3 reads CASSFGSTWTVNTGELFF. Here the CDR3 DNA reads TGTGCCAGCAGCTTTGGATCAACCTGGACAGTGAACACCGGGGAGCTGTTTTTT.

This clonotype has a count of ten or more. The V and J genes are TRBV5-1 and TRBJ1-1; 7 nucleotides line up with TRBD1. The CDR3 has 14 amino acids. V was pared by 7 bases and J by 0 bases, with 6 bases of the junction left unmatched. Germline-derived CDR1 and CDR2 are SGHRS and YFSETQ. The CDR3 nucleotides read TGCGCCAGCTATCCGGGACAGCTGAACACTGAAGCTTTCTTT. Encoded protein: CASYPGQLNTEAFF.

This clonotype was detected only a few times. The chain links TRBV6-5 to TRBJ2-7; D not certain. Trimming left V 0 bases short and J 2 bases short, with 11 bases between. This CDR3 comprises 15 residues. Germline V gene sequence: CDR1 MNHEY, CDR2 SVGAGI. The CDR3 sequence: CASSYSTGRPYEQYF. CDR3 nucleotides: TGTGCCAGCAGTTACTCGACCGGCCGCCCCTACGAGCAGTACTTC.

The genes are TRBV4-2 and TRBJ2-1, with 7 bases fitting TRBD1. Germline V gives CDR1 LGHNA, CDR2 YNFKEQ. Trimming cost V 3 bases and J 3 bases; bases outside gene matches: 8. CDR3 length: 16 residues. For the CDR3, the DNA is TGTGCCAGCAGCCATGGGAAGGGGGCCATCTACAATGAGCAGTTCTTC. This codes for CASSHGKGAIYNEQFF.